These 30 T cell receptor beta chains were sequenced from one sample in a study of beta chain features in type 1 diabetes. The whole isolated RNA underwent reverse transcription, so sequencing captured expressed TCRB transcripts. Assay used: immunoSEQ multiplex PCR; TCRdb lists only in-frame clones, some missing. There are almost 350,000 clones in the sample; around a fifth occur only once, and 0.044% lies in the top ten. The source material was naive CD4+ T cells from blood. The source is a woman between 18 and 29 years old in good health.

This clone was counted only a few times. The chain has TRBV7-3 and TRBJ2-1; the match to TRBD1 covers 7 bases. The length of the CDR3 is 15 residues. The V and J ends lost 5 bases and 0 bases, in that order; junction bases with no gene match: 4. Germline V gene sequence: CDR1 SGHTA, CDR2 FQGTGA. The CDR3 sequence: CASSRQGGSYNEQFF. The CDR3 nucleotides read TGTGCCAGCAGCCGACAGGGCGGCTCCTACAATGAGCAGTTCTTC.

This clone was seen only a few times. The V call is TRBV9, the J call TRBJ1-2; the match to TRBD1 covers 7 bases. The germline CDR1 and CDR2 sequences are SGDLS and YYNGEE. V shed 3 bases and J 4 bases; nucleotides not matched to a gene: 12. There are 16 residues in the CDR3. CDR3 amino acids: CASSATGTGTVYGYTF. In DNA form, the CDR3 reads TGTGCCAGCAGCGCTACCGGCACCGGGACAGTCTATGGCTACACCTTC. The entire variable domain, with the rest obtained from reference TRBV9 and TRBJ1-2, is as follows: DSGVTQTPKHLITATGQRVTLRCSPRSGDLSVYWYQQSLDQGLQFLIQYYNGEERAKGNILERFSAQQFPDLHSELNLSSLELGDSALYFCASSATGTGTVYGYTFGSGTRLTVV.

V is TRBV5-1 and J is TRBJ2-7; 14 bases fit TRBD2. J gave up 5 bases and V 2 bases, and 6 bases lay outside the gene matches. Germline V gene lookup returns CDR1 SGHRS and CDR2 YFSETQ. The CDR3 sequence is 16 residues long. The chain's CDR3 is CASSFGTSGSGNEQYF. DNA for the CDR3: TGCGCCAGCAGCTTCGGGACTAGCGGGAGTGGCAACGAGCAGTACTTC.

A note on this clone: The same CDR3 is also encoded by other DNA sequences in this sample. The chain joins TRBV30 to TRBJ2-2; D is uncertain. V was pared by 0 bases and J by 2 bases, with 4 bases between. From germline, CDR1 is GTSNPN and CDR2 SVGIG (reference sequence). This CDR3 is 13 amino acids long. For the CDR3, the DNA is TGTGCCTGGAGTGTTCGTAACACCGGGGAGCTGTTTTTT. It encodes CAWSVRNTGELFF.

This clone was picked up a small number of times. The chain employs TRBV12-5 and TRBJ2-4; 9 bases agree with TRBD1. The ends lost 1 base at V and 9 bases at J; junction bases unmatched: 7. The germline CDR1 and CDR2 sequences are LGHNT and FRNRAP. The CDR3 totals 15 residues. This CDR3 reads CASGLGGQGGGIQYF. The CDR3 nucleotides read TGTGCTAGTGGTTTGGGGGGACAGGGCGGCGGCATTCAGTACTTC.

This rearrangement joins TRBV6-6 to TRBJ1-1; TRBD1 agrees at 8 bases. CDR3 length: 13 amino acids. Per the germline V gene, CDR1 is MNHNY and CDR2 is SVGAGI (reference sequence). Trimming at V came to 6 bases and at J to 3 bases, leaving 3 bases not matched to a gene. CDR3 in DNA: TGTGCCAGCAGCGAGGACAGGGACACTGAAGCTTTCTTT. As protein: CASSEDRDTEAFF.

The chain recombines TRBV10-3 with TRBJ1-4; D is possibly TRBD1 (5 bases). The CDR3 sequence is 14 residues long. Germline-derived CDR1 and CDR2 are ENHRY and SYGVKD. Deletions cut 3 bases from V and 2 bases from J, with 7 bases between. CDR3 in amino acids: CAISDKGTNEKLFF. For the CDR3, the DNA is TGTGCCATCAGTGACAAGGGGACTAATGAAAAACTGTTTTTT.

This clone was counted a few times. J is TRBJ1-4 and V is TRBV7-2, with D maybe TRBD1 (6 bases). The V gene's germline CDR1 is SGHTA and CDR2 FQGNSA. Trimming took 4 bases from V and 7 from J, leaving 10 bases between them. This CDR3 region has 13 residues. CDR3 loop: CASSSADSEKLFF. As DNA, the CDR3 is TGTGCCAGCAGCTCTGCGGACAGTGAAAAACTGTTTTTT.

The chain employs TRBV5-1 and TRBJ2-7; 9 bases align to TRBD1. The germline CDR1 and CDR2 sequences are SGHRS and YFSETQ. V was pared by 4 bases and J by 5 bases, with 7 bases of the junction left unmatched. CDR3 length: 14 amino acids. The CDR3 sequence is CASSQTGGLNEQYF. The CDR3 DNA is TGCGCCAGCAGCCAGACAGGGGGTTTGAACGAGCAGTACTTC.

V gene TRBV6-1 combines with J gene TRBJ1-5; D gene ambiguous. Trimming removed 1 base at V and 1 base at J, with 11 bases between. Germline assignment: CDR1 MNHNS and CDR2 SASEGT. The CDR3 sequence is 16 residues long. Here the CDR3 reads CASSEVTAGSNQPQHF. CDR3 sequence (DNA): TGTGCCAGCAGTGAAGTCACCGCGGGGAGCAATCAGCCCCAGCATTTT.

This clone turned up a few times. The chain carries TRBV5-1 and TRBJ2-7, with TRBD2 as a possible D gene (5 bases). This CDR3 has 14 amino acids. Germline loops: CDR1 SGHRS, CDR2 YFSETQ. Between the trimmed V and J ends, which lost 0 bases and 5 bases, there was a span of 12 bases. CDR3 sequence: CASSLAGSENEQYF. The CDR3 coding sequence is TGCGCCAGCAGCTTGGCGGGGTCGGAAAACGAGCAGTACTTC.

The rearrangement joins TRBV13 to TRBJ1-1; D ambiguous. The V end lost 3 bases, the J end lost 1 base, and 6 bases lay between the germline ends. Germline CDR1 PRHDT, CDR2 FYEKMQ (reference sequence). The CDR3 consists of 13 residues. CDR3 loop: CASSFYRNTEAFF. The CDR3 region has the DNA TGTGCCAGCAGCTTTTACAGGAACACTGAAGCTTTCTTT.

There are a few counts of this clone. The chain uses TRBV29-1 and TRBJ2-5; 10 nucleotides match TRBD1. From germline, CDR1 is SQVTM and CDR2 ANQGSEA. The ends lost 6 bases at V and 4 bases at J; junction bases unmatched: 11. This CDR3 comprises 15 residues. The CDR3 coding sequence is TGCAGCGTGCCCTCGGGACAGGGGTTTGGAGAGACCCAGTACTTC. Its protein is CSVPSGQGFGETQYF.

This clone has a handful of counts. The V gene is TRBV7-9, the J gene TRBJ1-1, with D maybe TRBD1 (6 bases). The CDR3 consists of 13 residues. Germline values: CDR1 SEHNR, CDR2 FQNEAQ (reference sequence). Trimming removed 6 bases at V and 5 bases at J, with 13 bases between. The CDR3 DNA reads TGTGCCAGCAGGAGGTTGCAGGGGACTGAAGCTTTCTTT. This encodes CASRRLQGTEAFF.

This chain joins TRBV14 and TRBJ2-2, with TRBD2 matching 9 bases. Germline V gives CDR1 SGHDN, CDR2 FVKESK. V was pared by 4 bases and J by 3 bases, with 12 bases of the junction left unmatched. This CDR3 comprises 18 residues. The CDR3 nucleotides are TGTGCCAGCAGCCGACAACCGGGGCTAGCGGGGTACACCGGGGAGCTGTTTTTT. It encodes CASSRQPGLAGYTGELFF.

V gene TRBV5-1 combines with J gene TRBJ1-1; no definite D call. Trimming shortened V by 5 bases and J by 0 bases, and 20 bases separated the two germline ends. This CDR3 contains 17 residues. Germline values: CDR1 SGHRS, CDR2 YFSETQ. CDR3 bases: TGCGCCAGCAGTCGCGAGCGTATCCTGACGTTGAACACTGAAGCTTTCTTT. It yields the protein CASSRERILTLNTEAFF.

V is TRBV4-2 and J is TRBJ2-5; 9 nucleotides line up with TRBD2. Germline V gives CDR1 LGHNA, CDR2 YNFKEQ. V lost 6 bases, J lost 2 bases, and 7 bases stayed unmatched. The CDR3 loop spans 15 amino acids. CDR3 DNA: TGTGCCAGCAGTCTTTCCGCGGGAGGGCAAGAGACCCAGTACTTC. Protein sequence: CASSLSAGGQETQYF.

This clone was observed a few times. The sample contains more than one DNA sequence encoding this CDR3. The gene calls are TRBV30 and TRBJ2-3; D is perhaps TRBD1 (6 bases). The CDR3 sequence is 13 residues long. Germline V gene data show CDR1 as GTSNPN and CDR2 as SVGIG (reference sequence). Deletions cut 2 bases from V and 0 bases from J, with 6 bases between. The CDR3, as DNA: TGTGCCTGGAGTACAGGGAGCACAGATACGCAGTATTTT. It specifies CAWSTGSTDTQYF. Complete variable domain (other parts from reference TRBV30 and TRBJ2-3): SQTIHQWPATLVQPVGSPLSLECTVEGTSNPNLYWYRQAAGRGLQLLFYSVGIGQISSEVPQNLSASRPQDRQFILSSKKLLLSDSGFYLCAWSTGSTDTQYFGPGTRLTVL.

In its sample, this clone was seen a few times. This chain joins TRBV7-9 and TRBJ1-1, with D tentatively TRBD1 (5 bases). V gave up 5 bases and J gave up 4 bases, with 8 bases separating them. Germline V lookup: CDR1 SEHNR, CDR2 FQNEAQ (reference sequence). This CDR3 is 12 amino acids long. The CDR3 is CASSGRGTEAFF. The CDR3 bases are TGTGCCAGCAGCGGGAGGGGCACTGAAGCTTTCTTT.

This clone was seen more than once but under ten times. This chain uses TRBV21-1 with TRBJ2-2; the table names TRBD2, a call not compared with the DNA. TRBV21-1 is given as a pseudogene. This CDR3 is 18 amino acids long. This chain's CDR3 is CASSTQIRDSDPTGELFF. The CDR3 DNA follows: TGTGCCAGCAGCACCCAGATCCGGGACTCAGACCCCACCGGGGAGCTGTTTTTT.

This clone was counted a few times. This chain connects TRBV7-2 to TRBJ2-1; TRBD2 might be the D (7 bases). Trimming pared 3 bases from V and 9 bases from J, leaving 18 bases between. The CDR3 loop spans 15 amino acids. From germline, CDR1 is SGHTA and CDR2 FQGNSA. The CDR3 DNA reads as TGTGCCAGCAGCTTCGGAGCGGGAATCAGGGGTGAGCAGTTCTTC. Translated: CASSFGAGIRGEQFF.

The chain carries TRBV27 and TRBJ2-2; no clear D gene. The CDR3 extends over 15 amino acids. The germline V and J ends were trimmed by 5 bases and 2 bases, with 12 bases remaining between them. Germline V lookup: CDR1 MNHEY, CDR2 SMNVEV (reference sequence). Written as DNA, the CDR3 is TGTGCCAGCAGTACTACTTCCCGCAACACCGGGGAGCTGTTTTTT. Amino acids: CASSTTSRNTGELFF.

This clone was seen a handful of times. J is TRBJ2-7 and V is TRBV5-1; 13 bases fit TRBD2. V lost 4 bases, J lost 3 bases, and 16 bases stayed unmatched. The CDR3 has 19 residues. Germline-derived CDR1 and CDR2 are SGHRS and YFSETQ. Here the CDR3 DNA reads TGCGCCAGCAGCCGCTTCGGGACTAGCGGGAACTATCGGGACTACGAGCAGTACTTC. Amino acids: CASSRFGTSGNYRDYEQYF.

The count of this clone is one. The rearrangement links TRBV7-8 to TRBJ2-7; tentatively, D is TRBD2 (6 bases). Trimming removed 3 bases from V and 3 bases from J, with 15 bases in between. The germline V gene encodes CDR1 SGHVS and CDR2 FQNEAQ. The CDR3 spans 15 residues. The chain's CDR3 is CASSFPLRGIYEQYF. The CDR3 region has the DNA TGTGCCAGCAGCTTCCCTCTTCGGGGGATCTACGAGCAGTACTTC.

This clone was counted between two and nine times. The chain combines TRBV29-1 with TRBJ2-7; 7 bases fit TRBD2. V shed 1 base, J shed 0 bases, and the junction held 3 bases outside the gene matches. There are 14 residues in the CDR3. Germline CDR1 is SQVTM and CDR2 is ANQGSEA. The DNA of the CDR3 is TGCAGCGTTGAAGTGCCGGGAGGCTCCTACGAGCAGTACTTC. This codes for CSVEVPGGSYEQYF.

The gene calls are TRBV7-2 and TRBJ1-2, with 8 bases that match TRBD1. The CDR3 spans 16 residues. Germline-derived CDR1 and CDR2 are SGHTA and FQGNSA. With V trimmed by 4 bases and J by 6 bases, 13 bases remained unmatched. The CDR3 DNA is TGTGCCAGCAGCTCACAGGCAGGGGGCAAGCTCAATGGCTACACCTTC. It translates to CASSSQAGGKLNGYTF.

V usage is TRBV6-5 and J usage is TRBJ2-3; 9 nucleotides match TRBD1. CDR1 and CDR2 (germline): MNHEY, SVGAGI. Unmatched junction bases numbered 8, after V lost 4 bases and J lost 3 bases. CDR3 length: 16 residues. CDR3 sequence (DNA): TGTGCCAGCAGTTCCAAGCCGGGACAGGGAACAGATACGCAGTATTTT. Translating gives CASSSKPGQGTDTQYF.

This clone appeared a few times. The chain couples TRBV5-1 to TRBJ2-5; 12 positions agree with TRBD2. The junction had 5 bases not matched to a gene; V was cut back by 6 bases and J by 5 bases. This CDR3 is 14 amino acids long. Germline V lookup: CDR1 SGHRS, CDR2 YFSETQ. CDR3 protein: CASTKTSGGETQYF. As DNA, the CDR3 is TGCGCCAGCACCAAGACTAGCGGGGGTGAGACCCAGTACTTC.

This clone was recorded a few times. The CDR3 nucleotides read TGCGCCAGCAGCTTGGCCAGCGGGATAAGAAATGAGCAGTTCTTC. Its translation is CASSLASGIRNEQFF. The V and J genes are TRBV5-1 and TRBJ2-1, with 7 positions matching TRBD2. V lost 0 bases, J lost 7 bases, and 7 bases stayed unmatched. The CDR3 contains 15 residues. The V gene's germline CDR1 is SGHRS and CDR2 YFSETQ.

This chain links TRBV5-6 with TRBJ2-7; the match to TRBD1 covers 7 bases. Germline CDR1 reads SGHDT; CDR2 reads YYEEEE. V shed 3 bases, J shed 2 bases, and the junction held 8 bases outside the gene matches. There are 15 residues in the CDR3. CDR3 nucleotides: TGTGCCAGCAGCTCCGACGACAGGGCCACCTACGAGCAGTACTTC. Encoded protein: CASSSDDRATYEQYF. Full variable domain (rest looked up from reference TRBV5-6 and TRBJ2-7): DAGVTQSPTHLIKTRGQQVTLRCSPKSGHDTVSWYQQALGQGPQFIFQYYEEEERQRGNFPDRFSGHQFPNYSSELNVNALLLGDSALYLCASSSDDRATYEQYFGPGTRLTVT.